One T cell receptor (beta chain) is described in this entry. Its specificity is not known. Time point indicated: cycle 4 day 1 (C4D1), after 6 weeks of nivolumab. Each and every patient relapsed after autologous stem cell transplantation, and patients got differing brentuximab vedotin exposure. Complete response, partial response or progressive disease was each patient's best response. The sample comes from a study of PD-1 blockade in classical Hodgkin lymphoma. General study results and limits: At C4D1, TCR diversity had climbed significantly for CD4+ cells, though not for CD8+ cells. Diversity similar to that of newly diagnosed patients was seen at baseline in complete responders.

Trimming took 5 bases from V and 5 from J, leaving 13 bases between them. The CDR3 has 14 amino acids. The germline V gene encodes CDR1 SEHNR and CDR2 FQNEAQ (reference sequence). Data came from immunoSEQ multiplex PCR; TCRdb stores just in-frame clones and leaves some out. The sample has around 40,000 clones, 77% seen once; the top ten hold about 9.4%. Sequencing used peripheral blood mononuclear cells (PBMCs), obtained before the fourth cycle of nivolumab. The TCR sequence derives from a human donor with classical Hodgkin lymphoma. The rearrangement uses TRBV7-9 and TRBJ2-1, with a possible D match to TRBD1 (5 bases). The CDR3 DNA reads TGTGCCAGCAGCACAACCACCAGGGACAATGAGCAGTTCTTC. Its protein product is CASSTTTRDNEQFF.